This TCR beta chain was sequenced in a study of patients and donors after allogeneic stem cell transplantation. The CDR3 spans 13 residues. V lost 6 bases and J lost 7, with 16 bases in between. TCRdb processed the RT-PCR reads anew with MiXCR; each CDR3 protein has one entry. The table shows some 880,000 distinct CDR3 sequences, with over 15% occurring only once. The receptor was isolated from a human donor who was either an allogeneic HSCT recipient or a stem cell or donor lymphocyte infusion donor (not recorded which). It is not recorded whose cells these are; they may come from a transplant donor. The specimen sequenced was blood, either unsorted or a sorted T cell fraction (not recorded which). V is TRBV12-3 or TRBV12-4 and J is TRBJ2-7; TRBD2 is a possible D gene (6 bases). Here the CDR3 reads CASSQGLRREQYF. The CDR3 DNA sequence: TGTGCCAGCAGCCAGGGACTCCGTAGGGAGCAGTACTTC.